This TCR beta chain was recorded in a study of cytomegalovirus exposure and HLA in healthy donors. This table comes from immunoSEQ multiplex PCR, and its TCRdb copy is limited to in-frame clones, with some not included. The sample contains some 120,000 clones, approximately 90% of which appear only once. CDR1 and CDR2 from the germline V gene are MDHEN and SYDVKM. Losses at the gene ends were 2 bases for V and 8 bases for J; bases not matched to a gene: 7. This CDR3 is 14 amino acids long. Input material: PBMCs. The chain has TRBV28 and TRBJ1-1, with 8 bases identical to TRBD1. The TCR originated in a woman younger than 35 in good health and CMV-seronegative. This CDR3 is CASSLGQGASEAFF. CDR3 nucleotide sequence: TGTGCCAGCAGTTTAGGGCAGGGGGCTTCCGAAGCTTTCTTT.